The 17 T cell receptor beta chains given below trace back to one sample, sequenced in a study of cytotoxic CD8 clonotypes in ibrutinib-treated CLL. Sequenced by immunoSEQ multiplex PCR; TCRdb stores in-frame clones only, minus some. The top ten clones hold 9.5% to 15% of a sample with some 150,000 clones, around three quarters of them seen once. The sample here was PBMCs, taken after 12 months of ibrutinib treatment. These receptors were collected from a human donor with chronic lymphocytic leukemia.

The J gene is TRBJ2-7, the V gene TRBV18; the match to TRBD1 covers 11 bases. Germline V lookup: CDR1 KGHSH, CDR2 LQKENI. The trim removed 3 bases at V and 3 bases at J, leaving 1 base unmatched. This CDR3 spans 14 amino acids. CDR3 region: CASSPGTGGYEQYF. The CDR3 DNA reads TGTGCCAGCTCACCTGGGACAGGGGGCTACGAGCAGTACTTC. Full variable domain (rest looked up from reference TRBV18 and TRBJ2-7): NAGVMQNPRHLVRRRGQEARLRCSPMKGHSHVYWYRQLPEEGLKFMVYLQKENIIDESGMPKERFSAEFPKEGPSILRIQQVVRGDSAAYFCASSPGTGGYEQYFGPGTRLTVT.

The chain combines TRBV6-1 with TRBJ1-1; D is uncertain. The CDR3 is 13 amino acids. With 10 bases removed from V and 8 bases from J, the gap between germline ends came to 20 bases. Germline CDR1 and CDR2: MNHNS and SASEGT. CDR3 sequence (DNA): TGTGCCACCACACTGACTCGTACCGCGGAAGCTTTCTTT. Amino acid sequence: CATTLTRTAEAFF.

This chain connects TRBV4-2 to TRBJ2-7; 11 nucleotides agree with TRBD2. V lost 3 bases to trimming and J lost 2 bases; unmatched junction nucleotides: 6. The CDR3 has 16 residues. Germline loops: CDR1 LGHNA, CDR2 YNFKEQ. CDR3 nucleotides: TGTGCCAGCAGCCAGGTTAGCGGGAGGGCCGCCTACGAGCAGTACTTC. This codes for CASSQVSGRAAYEQYF.

The rearrangement joins TRBV6-6 to TRBJ1-5; TRBD1 aligns across 12 bases. CDR1 MNHNY and CDR2 SVGAGI come from the germline V gene (reference sequence). The junction had 11 bases not matched to a gene; V was cut back by 7 bases and J by 7 bases. The CDR3 length is 16 residues. The CDR3 nucleotides are TGTGCCAGCAATCCCACGGGGACAGGGGGCGGGCAGCCCCAGCATTTT. Protein: CASNPTGTGGGQPQHF.

The V and J genes are TRBV29-1 and TRBJ2-3; possibly TRBD1 for D (6 bases). Germline-derived CDR1 and CDR2 are SQVTM and ANQGSEA. Trimming removed 3 bases at V and 0 bases at J, with 10 bases between. This CDR3 contains 14 residues. DNA for the CDR3: TGCAGCGTTGATCCCAGGGGCAGCACAGATACGCAGTATTTT. It yields the protein CSVDPRGSTDTQYF.

Only one count was recorded for this clone. A read error may account for a junction end that differs from germline. The chain employs TRBV29-1 and TRBJ2-2, with TRBD1 matching over 8 bases. The germline CDR1 and CDR2 sequences are SQVTM and ANQGSEA. The CDR3 covers 13 residues. As DNA, the CDR3 is TGCAGCGTTAAAGACAGGGGTGACGGGGAGCTGTTTTTT. This encodes CSVKDRGDGELFF.

V and J are TRBV5-6 and TRBJ2-7, with unresolved D. Trimming removed 0 bases from V and 3 bases from J, with 13 bases in between. The CDR3 has 15 residues. Germline V gene data show CDR1 as SGHDT and CDR2 as YYEEEE. The CDR3 region is CASSLGFGLFYEQYF. CDR3 in DNA: TGTGCCAGCAGCTTGGGGTTCGGGCTATTCTACGAGCAGTACTTC.

The table lists this clone with a few counts. The J gene is TRBJ2-6, the V gene TRBV19; D uncertain. The CDR3 is made up of 16 amino acids. Trimming took 3 bases from V and 3 from J, leaving 12 bases between them. Germline CDR1 reads LNHDA; CDR2 reads SQIVND (reference sequence). The CDR3 sequence is CASSIARASGANVLTF. DNA of the CDR3: TGTGCCAGTAGTATCGCTAGGGCTAGTGGGGCCAACGTCCTGACTTTC.

This sequence joins TRBV9 and TRBJ2-2, with D perhaps TRBD2 (6 bases). The CDR3 totals 15 residues. From germline, CDR1 is SGDLS and CDR2 YYNGEE. The V end lost 4 bases, the J end lost 2 bases, and 12 bases lay between the germline ends. CDR3 residues: CASSPGTDNTGELFF. The CDR3 nucleotides read TGTGCCAGCAGCCCTGGGACTGACAACACCGGGGAGCTGTTTTTT.

V is TRBV4-1 and J is TRBJ2-7; no clear D. V dropped 1 base and J dropped 6 bases, with 10 bases sitting between them. The germline V gene encodes CDR1 MGHRA and CDR2 YSYEKL. The CDR3 has 13 residues. The chain's CDR3 is CASSQGLFSEQYF. The CDR3 DNA reads TGCGCCAGCAGCCAAGGTCTGTTTTCCGAGCAGTACTTC.

The chain employs TRBV4-1 and TRBJ2-7, with 8 bases matching TRBD1. The V gene end was trimmed by 0 bases and the J gene end by 5 bases; junction bases not matched to a gene: 6. Germline values: CDR1 MGHRA, CDR2 YSYEKL. The CDR3 extends over 15 amino acids. The CDR3 spells CASSQERTGHNEQYF. The CDR3, as DNA: TGCGCCAGCAGCCAAGAAAGGACAGGGCATAACGAGCAGTACTTC.

This clone occurred a few times. The rearrangement uses TRBV10-3 and TRBJ1-4; D is unclear. Germline CDR1 is ENHRY and CDR2 is SYGVKD. Trimming removed 5 bases from V and 0 bases from J, with 13 bases in between. CDR3 length: 16 residues. For the CDR3, the DNA is TGTGCCATCAGTCGCGGGCCCGGAGCAACTAATGAAAAACTGTTTTTT. It yields the protein CAISRGPGATNEKLFF.

The chain is built from TRBV28 and TRBJ2-7; D is undetermined. Deletions cut 5 bases from V and 9 bases from J, with 11 bases between. Germline V gene data show CDR1 as MDHEN and CDR2 as SYDVKM. The CDR3 length is 11 residues. DNA of the CDR3: TGTGCCAGCAGTCCAAGTTCGTTGCAGTACTTC. Protein sequence: CASSPSSLQYF.

The chain joins TRBV7-6 to TRBJ2-7; 8 positions match TRBD2. Germline loops: CDR1 SGHVS, CDR2 FNYEAQ. CDR3 length equals 15 residues. V shed 4 bases, J shed 2 bases, and the junction held 7 bases outside the gene matches. CDR3 sequence reads: CASSSGPGLAYEQYF. DNA of the CDR3: TGTGCCAGCAGCTCGGGACCGGGACTAGCCTACGAGCAGTACTTC. Full variable domain (remainder filled in from reference TRBV7-6 and TRBJ2-7): GAGVSQSPRYKVTKRGQDVALRCDPISGHVSLYWYRQALGQGPEFLTYFNYEAQQDKSGLPNDRFSAERPEGSISTLTIQRTEQRDSAMYRCASSSGPGLAYEQYFGPGTRLTVT.

The chain employs TRBV13 and TRBJ2-2; 7 positions match TRBD1. Per germline, CDR1 PRHDT and CDR2 FYEKMQ (reference sequence). The trim removed 3 bases at V and 5 bases at J, leaving 6 bases unmatched. The CDR3 totals 15 residues. The CDR3, as DNA: TGTGCCAGCAGCTTGTTACAGGGGTGGACCGGGGAGCTGTTTTTT. It encodes CASSLLQGWTGELFF.

The chain links TRBV7-6 to TRBJ2-2, with D possibly matching TRBD2 (5 bases). This CDR3 region has 18 residues. Looked up from germline, CDR1 is SGHVS and CDR2 is FNYEAQ. The V and J ends lost 1 base and 4 bases respectively, with 19 bases between them. This CDR3 reads CASSLEVASPESTGELFF. CDR3 coding DNA: TGTGCCAGCAGCTTAGAAGTAGCTAGCCCCGAGAGCACCGGGGAGCTGTTTTTT. Combining the CDR3 with reference TRBV7-6 and TRBJ2-2 gives the whole variable domain GAGVSQSPRYKVTKRGQDVALRCDPISGHVSLYWYRQALGQGPEFLTYFNYEAQQDKSGLPNDRFSAERPEGSISTLTIQRTEQRDSAMYRCASSLEVASPESTGELFFGEGSRLTVL.

This clone was picked up one time. This sequence joins TRBV13 and TRBJ2-1, with TRBD2 matching over 7 bases. The trim removed 5 bases at V and 10 bases at J, leaving 17 bases unmatched. Germline V gene lookup returns CDR1 PRHDT and CDR2 FYEKMQ (reference sequence). The CDR3 runs to 16 residues. The CDR3 DNA follows: TGTGCCAGCAGCCGGCCTAAGACTAGCAGGTTCGACGAGCAGTTCTTC. As protein: CASSRPKTSRFDEQFF.